Included here is one T cell receptor beta chain sequence, with context. This record belongs to a study of T cells in localized non-small cell lung cancer. V trimming: 6 bases; J trimming: 11 bases; junction bases outside the gene matches: 7. The germline V gene has CDR1 SGHAT and CDR2 FQNNGV. This CDR3 has 14 residues. Generated by immunoSEQ multiplex PCR, the TCRdb table keeps only in-frame clones and is missing some. The table lists under 15,000 clones, about 86% of them singletons, with around 58% in the top ten. This sequence was found in a male donor aged 60 or older with stage III lung adenocarcinoma. Sequences were derived from peripheral blood, sampled before any cancer treatment. The genes are TRBV11-2 and TRBJ2-2; 12 bases align to TRBD2. The CDR3 sequence is CASSPRLAGDELFF. The DNA of the CDR3 is TGTGCCAGCAGTCCCAGACTAGCGGGAGATGAGCTGTTTTTT. Looking up the rest from reference TRBV11-2 and TRBJ2-2 gives the full variable domain: EAGVAQSPRYKIIEKRQSVAFWCNPISGHATLYWYQQILGQGPKLLIQFQNNGVVDDSQLPKDRFSAERLKGVDSTLKIQPAKLEDSAVYLCASSPRLAGDELFFGEGSRLTVL.